Listed below are T cell receptor beta chains from one sample, sequenced in a study of cytomegalovirus exposure and HLA in healthy donors. TCRdb's table, derived via immunoSEQ multiplex PCR, lists solely in-frame clones and lacks some. The listing contains about 110,000 clones. The specimen sequenced was PBMCs. These receptors all come from a middle-aged man in good health and CMV-seronegative. CDR3s include the opening cysteine and the closing phenylalanine or tryptophan. The D gene is left open where the match is weak.

d_gene	v_gene	j_gene	CDR3aa	CDR3nt
.	TRBV5-1	TRBJ2-2	CASNEQASNTGELFF	TGCGCCAGCAATGAGCAAGCGTCAAACACCGGGGAGCTGTTTTTT
.	TRBV5-1	TRBJ1-1	CASILQAFF	TGCGCCAGCATCCTACAAGCTTTCTTT
.	TRBV29-1	TRBJ2-1	CSVEGPRGASSYNEQFF	TGCAGCGTTGAGGGTCCCAGGGGGGCGAGCTCCTACAATGAGCAGTTCTTC
.	TRBV5-4	TRBJ1-5	CASSLDGGGNQPQHF	TGTGCCAGCAGCTTGGATGGGGGCGGCAATCAGCCCCAGCATTTT
TRBD1	TRBV18	TRBJ1-4	CASSPAGGRNEKLFF	TGTGCCAGCTCACCCGCAGGGGGACGTAATGAAAAACTGTTTTTT
TRBD2	TRBV5-6	TRBJ2-5	CASTSQGLAGGQETQYF	TGTGCCAGCACCTCACAAGGACTAGCGGGGGGCCAAGAGACCCAGTACTTC
.	TRBV6-5	TRBJ1-4	CASSSRVSRNEKLFF	TGTGCCAGCAGTTCCCGGGTTTCCCGAAACGAAAAACTGTTTTTT
.	TRBV19	TRBJ1-2	CASSIGGAPRYGYTF	TGTGCCAGTAGTATAGGCGGCGCTCCTAGGTATGGCTACACCTTC
.	TRBV27	TRBJ2-7	CASSFGVPSYEQYF	TGTGCCAGCAGTTTCGGGGTCCCTTCCTACGAGCAGTACTTC
.	TRBV18	TRBJ1-1	CASSLDSYTEAFF	TGTGCCAGCTCATTAGACAGCTACACTGAAGCTTTCTTT
TRBD1	TRBV18	TRBJ1-1	CASSRISGTGGGEAFF	TGTGCCAGCTCAAGAATTTCCGGGACAGGGGGCGGTGAAGCTTTCTTT
TRBD1	TRBV5-6	TRBJ2-5	CASSLGTGEGETQYF	TGTGCCAGCAGCCTGGGGACAGGGGAGGGGGAGACCCAGTACTTC
TRBD1	TRBV29-1	TRBJ2-1	CSVRTTGWNEQFF	TGCAGCGTAAGAACGACAGGGTGGAATGAGCAGTTCTTC
TRBD1	TRBV4-2	TRBJ1-4	CASSQGQGAPEKLFF	TGTGCCAGCAGCCAGGGACAGGGGGCGCCGGAAAAACTGTTTTTT
.	TRBV4-2	TRBJ2-7	CASSSKKAGSAYEQYF	TGTGCCAGCAGCTCCAAAAAAGCCGGGAGCGCCTACGAGCAGTACTTC
.	TRBV6-5	TRBJ1-1	CASRGVSRTEAFF	TGTGCCAGCAGAGGGGTTTCTCGCACTGAAGCTTTCTTT